These T cell receptor beta chains were read from a single sample in a study of cytotoxic CD8 clonotypes in ibrutinib-treated CLL. Measured with immunoSEQ multiplex PCR; TCRdb has only the in-frame clones, and not every one. Seen here are approximately 350,000 clones, roughly 71% observed once, and the top ten hold roughly 6%. This material consisted of PBMCs, taken after 36 months of ibrutinib treatment. The receptors derive from a human donor with chronic lymphocytic leukemia. Each CDR3 is given with its conserved first and last residue. Each record gives: V gene, D gene, clone size, J gene, CDR3 length, CDR3 DNA, CDR3 protein. The D gene is left open where the match is weak. Clone size appears in some rows only: once, few, many, or a class for an expanded clone.

V gene: TRBV4-1; D gene: TRBD2; clone size: NA; J gene: TRBJ2-2; CDR3 length: 17; CDR3 DNA: TGCGCCAGCAGCCAAGACCTCCTAGCGGGGGGCACCGGGGAGCTGTTTTTT; CDR3 protein: CASSQDLLAGGTGELFF
V gene: TRBV11-2; D gene: NA; clone size: NA; J gene: TRBJ1-2; CDR3 length: 12; CDR3 DNA: TGTGCCAGCAGCTTAGACGGTTATGGCTACACCTTC; CDR3 protein: CASSLDGYGYTF
V gene: TRBV18; D gene: NA; clone size: NA; J gene: TRBJ2-6; CDR3 length: 16; CDR3 DNA: TGTGCCAGCTCATCGACGACCAGCTCTGGGGCCAACGTCCTGACTTTC; CDR3 protein: CASSSTTSSGANVLTF
V gene: TRBV10-2; D gene: TRBD1; clone size: NA; J gene: TRBJ2-3; CDR3 length: 15; CDR3 DNA: TGCGCCAGCAGTGAGTCGGGACAGGGGCGGGACACGCAGTATTTT; CDR3 protein: CASSESGQGRDTQYF
V gene: TRBV29-1; D gene: NA; clone size: NA; J gene: TRBJ2-1; CDR3 length: 14; CDR3 DNA: TGCAGCGTTGAAGATCCCGACGGCTACAATGAGCAGTTCTTC; CDR3 protein: CSVEDPDGYNEQFF
V gene: TRBV11-2; D gene: NA; clone size: once; J gene: TRBJ2-1; CDR3 length: 15; CDR3 DNA: TGTGCCAGCAGCACTCGGGCCCCATCCTACAATGAGCAGTTCTTC; CDR3 protein: CASSTRAPSYNEQFF
V gene: TRBV7-9; D gene: TRBD1; clone size: NA; J gene: TRBJ1-1; CDR3 length: 15; CDR3 DNA: TGTGCCAGCAGGTCCACAGGGGGCTGGGGGACTGAAGCTTTCTTT; CDR3 protein: CASRSTGGWGTEAFF
V gene: TRBV28; D gene: NA; clone size: NA; J gene: TRBJ2-3; CDR3 length: 15; CDR3 DNA: TGTGCCAGCAGTTTATCGGGCCTAGCCCCAGATACGCAGTATTTT; CDR3 protein: CASSLSGLAPDTQYF
V gene: TRBV5-6; D gene: NA; clone size: NA; J gene: TRBJ2-3; CDR3 length: 14; CDR3 DNA: TGTGCCAGCAGCTTGGGGGCCCCAACAGATACGCAGTATTTT; CDR3 protein: CASSLGAPTDTQYF
V gene: TRBV9; D gene: TRBD1; clone size: NA; J gene: TRBJ2-6; CDR3 length: 16; CDR3 DNA: TGTGCCAGCAGCGTCGCAGGGGGCTCTGGGGCCAACGTCCTGACTTTC; CDR3 protein: CASSVAGGSGANVLTF
V gene: TRBV6-1; D gene: NA; clone size: few; J gene: TRBJ2-3; CDR3 length: 15; CDR3 DNA: TGTGCCAGCAGTAACACGGCGGGAACCACAGATACGCAGTATTTT; CDR3 protein: CASSNTAGTTDTQYF
V gene: TRBV28; D gene: NA; clone size: NA; J gene: TRBJ2-6; CDR3 length: 16; CDR3 DNA: TGTGCCAGCAGTGCCTCCAGAGGGTCTGGGGCCAACGTCCTGACTTTC; CDR3 protein: CASSASRGSGANVLTF
V gene: TRBV28; D gene: TRBD1; clone size: NA; J gene: TRBJ2-7; CDR3 length: 14; CDR3 DNA: TGTGCCAGCAGAAGGGGGCGCATCACCATCGAGCAGTACTTC; CDR3 protein: CASRRGRITIEQYF
V gene: TRBV9; D gene: TRBD2; clone size: NA; J gene: TRBJ2-7; CDR3 length: 17; CDR3 DNA: TGTGCCAGCAGCGTAGAATGGGGAGGACTAGCGGGAGGCGAGCAGTACTTC; CDR3 protein: CASSVEWGGLAGGEQYF
V gene: TRBV19; D gene: TRBD1; clone size: NA; J gene: TRBJ1-1; CDR3 length: 18; CDR3 DNA: TGTGCCAGTAGGAGGGGGACAGGGGACTTGAGAGGCGGGACTGAAGCTTTCTTT; CDR3 protein: CASRRGTGDLRGGTEAFF
V gene: TRBV2; D gene: NA; clone size: NA; J gene: TRBJ2-3; CDR3 length: 12; CDR3 DNA: TGTGCCAGCAAGGGACTCACAGATACGCAGTATTTT; CDR3 protein: CASKGLTDTQYF
V gene: TRBV7-9; D gene: TRBD2; clone size: few; J gene: TRBJ2-7; CDR3 length: 15; CDR3 DNA: TGTGCCAGCAGGGGGGGATCCGGGAGGGGTCCCGAGCAGTACTTC; CDR3 protein: CASRGGSGRGPEQYF
V gene: TRBV6-1; D gene: NA; clone size: NA; J gene: TRBJ1-2; CDR3 length: 14; CDR3 DNA: TGTGCCAGCAGTGAATACGACAGGAACTATGGCTACACCTTC; CDR3 protein: CASSEYDRNYGYTF
V gene: TRBV7-3; D gene: TRBD2; clone size: NA; J gene: TRBJ2-2; CDR3 length: 18; CDR3 DNA: TGTGCCAGCAGCTTAATGGGAAGGGGACTAGGCGTCCCCGGGGAGCTGTTTTTT; CDR3 protein: CASSLMGRGLGVPGELFF
V gene: TRBV27; D gene: NA; clone size: NA; J gene: TRBJ1-6; CDR3 length: 14; CDR3 DNA: TGTGCCAGCAGTGACGGCCGAAGGCGTTCACCCCTCCACTTT; CDR3 protein: CASSDGRRRSPLHF
V gene: TRBV11-2; D gene: NA; clone size: NA; J gene: TRBJ1-1; CDR3 length: 14; CDR3 DNA: TGTGCCAGCAGCTTAGGCCAGGCGAACACTGAAGCTTTCTTT; CDR3 protein: CASSLGQANTEAFF
V gene: TRBV5-1; D gene: NA; clone size: few; J gene: TRBJ2-3; CDR3 length: 14; CDR3 DNA: TGCGCCAGCAGTAGACTCTCCCCCACAGATACGCAGTATTTT; CDR3 protein: CASSRLSPTDTQYF
V gene: TRBV7-9; D gene: NA; clone size: once; J gene: TRBJ2-1; CDR3 length: 13; CDR3 DNA: TGTGCCAGCAGCTTTGGGGGAGCCAATGAGCAGTTCTTC; CDR3 protein: CASSFGGANEQFF
V gene: TRBV6-1; D gene: TRBD1; clone size: NA; J gene: TRBJ2-6; CDR3 length: 17; CDR3 DNA: TGTGCCAGCAGTGTTCCGACAGGGAAGGCTGGGGCCAACGTCCTGACTTTC; CDR3 protein: CASSVPTGKAGANVLTF
V gene: TRBV4-2; D gene: NA; clone size: few; J gene: TRBJ1-6; CDR3 length: 15; CDR3 DNA: TGTGCCAGCAGCCAAGGAGGTCCCCTCGGTTCACCCCTCCACTTT; CDR3 protein: CASSQGGPLGSPLHF
V gene: TRBV6-5; D gene: NA; clone size: NA; J gene: TRBJ2-7; CDR3 length: 13; CDR3 DNA: TGTGCCAGCAGTTACTCTAGTGACTACGAGCAGTACTTC; CDR3 protein: CASSYSSDYEQYF
V gene: TRBV28; D gene: NA; clone size: NA; J gene: TRBJ2-5; CDR3 length: 13; CDR3 DNA: TGTGCCAGCCTTGCAGGCATTTCAGAGACCCAGTACTTC; CDR3 protein: CASLAGISETQYF
V gene: TRBV5-1; D gene: NA; clone size: once; J gene: TRBJ2-7; CDR3 length: 15; CDR3 DNA: TGCGCCAGCAGCGCTAGGACAGATCAAACCTACGAGCAGTACTTC; CDR3 protein: CASSARTDQTYEQYF
V gene: TRBV6-1; D gene: NA; clone size: few; J gene: TRBJ2-1; CDR3 length: 15; CDR3 DNA: TGTGCCAGCAGTCCAAACTGGGCCCTCTACAATGAGCAGTTCTTC; CDR3 protein: CASSPNWALYNEQFF
V gene: TRBV9; D gene: TRBD1; clone size: NA; J gene: TRBJ1-1; CDR3 length: 14; CDR3 DNA: TGTGCCAGCAGCGACCCCCGACAGGGAGACTCGGCTTTCTTT; CDR3 protein: CASSDPRQGDSAFF
V gene: TRBV29-1; D gene: TRBD2; clone size: few; J gene: TRBJ2-7; CDR3 length: 13; CDR3 DNA: TGCAGCGCCGCTGGCGGGGGACCCTACGAGCAGTACTTC; CDR3 protein: CSAAGGGPYEQYF
V gene: TRBV5-6; D gene: TRBD1; clone size: NA; J gene: TRBJ1-2; CDR3 length: 16; CDR3 DNA: TGTGCCAGCAGCCACCCCCCGGGACAGGGGAACTATGGCTACACCTTC; CDR3 protein: CASSHPPGQGNYGYTF
V gene: TRBV5-6; D gene: NA; clone size: NA; J gene: TRBJ1-5; CDR3 length: 13; CDR3 DNA: TGTGCCAGCAGCCTAGGAAGGAATCAGCCCCAGCATTTT; CDR3 protein: CASSLGRNQPQHF
V gene: TRBV4-1; D gene: TRBD2; clone size: NA; J gene: TRBJ2-7; CDR3 length: 17; CDR3 DNA: TGCGCCAGCAGCCAAGAGATCAGCGGACTAGGCGGCTACGAGCAGTACTTC; CDR3 protein: CASSQEISGLGGYEQYF
V gene: TRBV28; D gene: TRBD2; clone size: NA; J gene: TRBJ2-7; CDR3 length: 17; CDR3 DNA: TGTGCCAGCAGTTTCTCGGGGGTGTGGCGGGAGATCCCCGAGCAGTACTTC; CDR3 protein: CASSFSGVWREIPEQYF